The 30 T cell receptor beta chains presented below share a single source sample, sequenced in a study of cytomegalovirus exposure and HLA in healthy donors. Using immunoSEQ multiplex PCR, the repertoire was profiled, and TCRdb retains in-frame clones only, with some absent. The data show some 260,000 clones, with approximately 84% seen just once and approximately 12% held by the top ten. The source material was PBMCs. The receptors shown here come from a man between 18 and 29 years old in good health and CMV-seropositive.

CDR3 amino acids: CASTTGTASYGYTF. Written as DNA, the CDR3 is TGTGCCAGCACAACCGGGACAGCCAGCTATGGCTACACCTTC. V is TRBV9 and J is TRBJ1-2, with 7 bases that match TRBD1. Germline CDR1 is SGDLS and CDR2 is YYNGEE. The CDR3 has 14 amino acids. J was trimmed by 4 bases and V by 6 bases; bases with no gene match: 9.

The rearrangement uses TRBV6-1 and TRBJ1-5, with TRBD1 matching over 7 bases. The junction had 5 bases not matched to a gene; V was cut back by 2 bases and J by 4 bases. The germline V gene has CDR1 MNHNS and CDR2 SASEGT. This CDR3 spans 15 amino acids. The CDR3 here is CASSEQQGLNQPQHF. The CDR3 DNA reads TGTGCCAGCAGTGAACAACAGGGGCTGAATCAGCCCCAGCATTTT.

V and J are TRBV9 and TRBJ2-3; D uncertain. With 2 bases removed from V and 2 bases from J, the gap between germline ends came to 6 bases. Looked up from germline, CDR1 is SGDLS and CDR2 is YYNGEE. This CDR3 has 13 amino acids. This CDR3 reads CASSVGDTDTQYF. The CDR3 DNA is TGTGCCAGCAGCGTTGGCGACACAGATACGCAGTATTTT. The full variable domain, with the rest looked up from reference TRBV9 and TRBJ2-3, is DSGVTQTPKHLITATGQRVTLRCSPRSGDLSVYWYQQSLDQGLQFLIQYYNGEERAKGNILERFSAQQFPDLHSELNLSSLELGDSALYFCASSVGDTDTQYFGPGTRLTVL.

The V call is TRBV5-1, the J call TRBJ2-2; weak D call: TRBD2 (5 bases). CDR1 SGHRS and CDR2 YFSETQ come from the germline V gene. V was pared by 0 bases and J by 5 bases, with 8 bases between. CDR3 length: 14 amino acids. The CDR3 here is CASSLAGDTGELFF. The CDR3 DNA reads TGCGCCAGCAGCTTGGCCGGGGATACCGGGGAGCTGTTTTTT.

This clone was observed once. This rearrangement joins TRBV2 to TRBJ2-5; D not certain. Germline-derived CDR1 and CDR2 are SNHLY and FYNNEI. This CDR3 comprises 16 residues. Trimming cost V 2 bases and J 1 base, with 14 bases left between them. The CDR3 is CASSEPGRPFQETQYF. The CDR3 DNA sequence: TGTGCCAGCAGTGAACCAGGCAGGCCCTTCCAAGAGACCCAGTACTTC.

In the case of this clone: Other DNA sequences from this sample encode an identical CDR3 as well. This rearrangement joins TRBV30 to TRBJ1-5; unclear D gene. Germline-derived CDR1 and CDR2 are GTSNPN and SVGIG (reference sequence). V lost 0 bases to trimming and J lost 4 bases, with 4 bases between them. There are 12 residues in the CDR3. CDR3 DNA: TGTGCCTGGAGTGTACTTAATCAGCCCCAGCATTTT. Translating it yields CAWSVLNQPQHF.

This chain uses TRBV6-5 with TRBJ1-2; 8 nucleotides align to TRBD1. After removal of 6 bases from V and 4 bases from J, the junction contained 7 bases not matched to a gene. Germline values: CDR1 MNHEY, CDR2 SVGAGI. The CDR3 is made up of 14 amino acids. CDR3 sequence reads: CASRDRVKSYGYTF. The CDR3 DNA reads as TGTGCCAGCAGGGACAGGGTGAAGAGCTATGGCTACACCTTC.

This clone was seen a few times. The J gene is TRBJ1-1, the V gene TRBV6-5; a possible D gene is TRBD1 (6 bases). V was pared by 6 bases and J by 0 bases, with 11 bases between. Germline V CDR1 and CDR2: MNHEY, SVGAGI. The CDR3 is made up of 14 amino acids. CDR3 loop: CASRRQELNTEAFF. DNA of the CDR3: TGTGCCAGCAGACGACAGGAGCTGAACACTGAAGCTTTCTTT.

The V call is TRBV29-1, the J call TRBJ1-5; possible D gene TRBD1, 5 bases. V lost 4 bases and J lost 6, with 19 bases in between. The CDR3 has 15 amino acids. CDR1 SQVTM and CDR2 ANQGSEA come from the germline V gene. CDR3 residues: CSVGWGSGDGQPQHF. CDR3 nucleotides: TGCAGCGTTGGTTGGGGCTCCGGAGATGGTCAGCCCCAGCATTTT.

Written as DNA, the CDR3 is TGTGCCAGCAGCTGGACAGGGAATAATGAGCAGTTCTTC. Protein product: CASSWTGNNEQFF. This chain joins TRBV5-6 and TRBJ2-1, with 8 bases identical to TRBD1. The J segment lost 7 bases and the V segment lost 3 bases, leaving 3 bases of the junction unmatched. Germline V CDR1 and CDR2: SGHDT, YYEEEE. CDR3 size: 13 residues. Supplemented by reference TRBV5-6 and TRBJ2-1, the full variable domain reads DAGVTQSPTHLIKTRGQQVTLRCSPKSGHDTVSWYQQALGQGPQFIFQYYEEEERQRGNFPDRFSGHQFPNYSSELNVNALLLGDSALYLCASSWTGNNEQFFGPGTRLTVL.

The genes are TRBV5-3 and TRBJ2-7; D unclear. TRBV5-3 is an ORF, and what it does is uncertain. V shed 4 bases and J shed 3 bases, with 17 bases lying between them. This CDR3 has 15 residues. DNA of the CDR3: TGTGCCAGAAGCCCGATCCCGATAGGCGTCTACGAGCAGTACTTC. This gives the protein CARSPIPIGVYEQYF.

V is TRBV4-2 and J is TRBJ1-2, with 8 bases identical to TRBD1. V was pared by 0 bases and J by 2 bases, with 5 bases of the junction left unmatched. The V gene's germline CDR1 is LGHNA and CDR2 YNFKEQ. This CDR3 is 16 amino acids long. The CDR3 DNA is TGTGCCAGCAGCCAAGAACAGGGGGTTTTAAACTATGGCTACACCTTC. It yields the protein CASSQEQGVLNYGYTF.

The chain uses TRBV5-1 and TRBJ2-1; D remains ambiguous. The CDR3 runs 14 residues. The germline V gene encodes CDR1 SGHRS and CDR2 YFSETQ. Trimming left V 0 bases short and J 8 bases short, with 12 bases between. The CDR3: CASSLAGSAYEQFF. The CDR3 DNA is TGCGCCAGCAGCTTGGCCGGTTCGGCCTATGAGCAGTTCTTC.

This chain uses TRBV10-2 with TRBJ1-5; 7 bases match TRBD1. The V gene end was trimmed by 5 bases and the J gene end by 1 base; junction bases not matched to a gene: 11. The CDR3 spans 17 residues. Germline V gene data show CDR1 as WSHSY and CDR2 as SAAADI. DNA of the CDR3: TGCGCCAGCAGTAGGGACAGACGAGGGGCGAGCAATCAGCCCCAGCATTTT. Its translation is CASSRDRRGASNQPQHF.

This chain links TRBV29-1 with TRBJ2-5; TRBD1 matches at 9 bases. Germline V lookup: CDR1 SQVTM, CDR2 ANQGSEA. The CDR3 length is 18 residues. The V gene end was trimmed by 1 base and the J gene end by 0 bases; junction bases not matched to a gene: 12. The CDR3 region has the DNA TGCAGCGTTGAAGGGAGAACAGGGGGCGTAGGTTACCAAGAGACCCAGTACTTC. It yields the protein CSVEGRTGGVGYQETQYF.

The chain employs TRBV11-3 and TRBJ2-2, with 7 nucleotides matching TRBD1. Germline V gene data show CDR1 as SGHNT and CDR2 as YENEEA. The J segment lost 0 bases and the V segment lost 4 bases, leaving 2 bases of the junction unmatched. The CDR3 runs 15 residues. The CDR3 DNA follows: TGTGCCAGCAGCTCAGGGACAGCGAACACCGGGGAGCTGTTTTTT. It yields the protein CASSSGTANTGELFF.

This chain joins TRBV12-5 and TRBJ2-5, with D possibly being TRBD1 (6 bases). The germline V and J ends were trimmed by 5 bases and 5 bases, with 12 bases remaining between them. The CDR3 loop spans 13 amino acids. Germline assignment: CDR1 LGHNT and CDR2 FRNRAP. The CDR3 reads CASGAGTWETQYF. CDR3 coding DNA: TGTGCTAGTGGTGCAGGGACATGGGAGACCCAGTACTTC.

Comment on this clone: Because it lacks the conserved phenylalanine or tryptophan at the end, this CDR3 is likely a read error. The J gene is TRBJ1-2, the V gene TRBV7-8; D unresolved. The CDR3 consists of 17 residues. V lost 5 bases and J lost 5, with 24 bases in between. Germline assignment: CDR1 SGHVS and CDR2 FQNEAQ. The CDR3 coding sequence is TGTGCCAGCAGCCGTGAGTCAGTAACCATCAGGAAGTATGGCTACACCCTC. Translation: CASSRESVTIRKYGYTL.

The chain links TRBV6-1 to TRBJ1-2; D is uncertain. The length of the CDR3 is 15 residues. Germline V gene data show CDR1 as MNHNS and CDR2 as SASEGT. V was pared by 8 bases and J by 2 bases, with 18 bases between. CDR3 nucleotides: TGTGCCAGCCGAATCGATCCGGGCCTCAACTATGGCTACACCTTC. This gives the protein CASRIDPGLNYGYTF.

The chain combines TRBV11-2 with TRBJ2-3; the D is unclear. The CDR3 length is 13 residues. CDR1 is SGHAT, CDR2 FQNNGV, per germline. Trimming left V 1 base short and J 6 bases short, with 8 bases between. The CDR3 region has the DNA TGTGCCAGCAGCTTAGGCCGGTCGGATACGCAGTATTTT. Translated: CASSLGRSDTQYF.

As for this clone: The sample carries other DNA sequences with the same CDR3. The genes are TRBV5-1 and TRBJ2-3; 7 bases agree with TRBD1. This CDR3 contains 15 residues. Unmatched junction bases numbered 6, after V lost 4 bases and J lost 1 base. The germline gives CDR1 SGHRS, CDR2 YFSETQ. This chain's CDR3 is CASSQGDPRTDTQYF. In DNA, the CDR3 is TGCGCCAGCAGCCAGGGGGACCCGCGCACAGATACGCAGTATTTT.

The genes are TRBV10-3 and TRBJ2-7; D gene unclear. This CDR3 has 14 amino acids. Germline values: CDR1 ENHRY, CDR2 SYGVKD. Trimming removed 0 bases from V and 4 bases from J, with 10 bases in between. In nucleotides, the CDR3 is TGTGCCATCAGTGAGTCTACTGCCAAATACGAGCAGTACTTC. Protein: CAISESTAKYEQYF.

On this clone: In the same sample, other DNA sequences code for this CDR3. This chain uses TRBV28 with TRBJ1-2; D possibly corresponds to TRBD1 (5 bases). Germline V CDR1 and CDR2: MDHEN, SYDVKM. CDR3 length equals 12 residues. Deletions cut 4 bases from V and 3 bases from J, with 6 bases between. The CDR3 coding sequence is TGTGCCAGCAGTTCCAGGGACTATGGCTACACCTTC. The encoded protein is CASSSRDYGYTF.

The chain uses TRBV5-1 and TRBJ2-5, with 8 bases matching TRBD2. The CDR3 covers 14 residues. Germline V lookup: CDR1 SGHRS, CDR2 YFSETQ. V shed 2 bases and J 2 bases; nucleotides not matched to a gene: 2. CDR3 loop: CASSFSGVQETQYF. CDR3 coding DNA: TGCGCCAGCAGCTTTAGCGGGGTGCAAGAGACCCAGTACTTC.

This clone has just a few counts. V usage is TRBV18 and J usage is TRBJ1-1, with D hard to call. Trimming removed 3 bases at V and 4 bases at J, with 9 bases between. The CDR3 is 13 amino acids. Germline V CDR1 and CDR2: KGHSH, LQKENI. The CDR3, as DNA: TGTGCCAGCTCACCCTCTTTCGGCACTGAAGCTTTCTTT. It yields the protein CASSPSFGTEAFF.

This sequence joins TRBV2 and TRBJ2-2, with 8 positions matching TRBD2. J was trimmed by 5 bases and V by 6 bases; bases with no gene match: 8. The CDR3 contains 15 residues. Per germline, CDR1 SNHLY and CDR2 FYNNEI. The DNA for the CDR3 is TGTGCCAGCAGACCCCGCGCGGGGGGAACCGGGGAGCTGTTTTTT. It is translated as CASRPRAGGTGELFF.

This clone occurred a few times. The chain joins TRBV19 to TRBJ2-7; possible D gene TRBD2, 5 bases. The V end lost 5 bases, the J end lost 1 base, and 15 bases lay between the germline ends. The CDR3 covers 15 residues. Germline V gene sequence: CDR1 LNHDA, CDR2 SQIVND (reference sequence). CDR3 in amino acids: CASSRTWTSSYEQYF. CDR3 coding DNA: TGTGCCAGTAGTCGGACTTGGACTTCATCCTACGAGCAGTACTTC.

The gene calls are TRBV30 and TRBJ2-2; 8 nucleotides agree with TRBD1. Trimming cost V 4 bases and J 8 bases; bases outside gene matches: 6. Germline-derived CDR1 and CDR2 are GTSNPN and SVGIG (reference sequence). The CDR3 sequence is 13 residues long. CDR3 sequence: CAWNRGNSGELFF. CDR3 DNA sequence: TGTGCCTGGAACAGGGGGAATTCGGGGGAGCTGTTTTTT.

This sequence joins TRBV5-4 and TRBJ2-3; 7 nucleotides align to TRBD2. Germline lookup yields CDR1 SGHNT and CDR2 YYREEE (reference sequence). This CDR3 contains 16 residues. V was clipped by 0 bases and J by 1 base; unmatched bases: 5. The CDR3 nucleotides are TGTGCCAGCAGCTTGGGGTCCAGCGGGGGCACAGATACGCAGTATTTT. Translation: CASSLGSSGGTDTQYF.

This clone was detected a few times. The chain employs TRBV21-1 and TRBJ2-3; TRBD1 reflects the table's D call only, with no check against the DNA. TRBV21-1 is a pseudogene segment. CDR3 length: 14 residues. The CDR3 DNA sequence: TGTGCCAGCAGCAAAGCGCAGGGGACAGATACGCAGTATTTT. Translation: CASSKAQGTDTQYF.